The clone carrying this T cell receptor beta chain was observed a handful of times. The antigen is undetermined. The library targeted TCRbeta and was prepared with unique molecular identifiers. A single record per CDR3 protein comes from TCRdb applying MiXCR to the PCR reads. Of approximately 1,000,000 distinct CDR3 sequences detected, about 30% appear once; the ten largest clones hold over 25%. The data stem from a study of T-cell reconstitution after alpha-beta-depleted transplantation in children. Findings and limits, study-wide: Surviving recipient T cells and intrathymic progenitors accounted for some patients' high TCRbeta diversity at day 60. Most T-cell counts and diversity one year after the transplant came from T cells that were newly produced. Reportedly, roughly two months post-transplant, alpha-beta T cells arose from several hundred expanded graft clones.

Germline lookup yields CDR1 SGHRS and CDR2 YFSETQ. J gave up 10 bases and V 4 bases, and 4 bases lay outside the gene matches. CDR3 length equals 12 residues. This sample comprised PBMCs, mostly from graft donor cells, obtained 360 days after TCRalphabeta/CD19-depleted stem cell transplant. The sequence came from a boy under three years old who had a stem cell transplant for SCID, so the T cells may come from the graft donor. This sequence joins TRBV5-1 and TRBJ2-3, with 9 bases identical to TRBD1. The CDR3 spells CASSGQGMAQYF. DNA for the CDR3: TGCGCCAGCAGCGGACAGGGGATGGCGCAGTATTTT.